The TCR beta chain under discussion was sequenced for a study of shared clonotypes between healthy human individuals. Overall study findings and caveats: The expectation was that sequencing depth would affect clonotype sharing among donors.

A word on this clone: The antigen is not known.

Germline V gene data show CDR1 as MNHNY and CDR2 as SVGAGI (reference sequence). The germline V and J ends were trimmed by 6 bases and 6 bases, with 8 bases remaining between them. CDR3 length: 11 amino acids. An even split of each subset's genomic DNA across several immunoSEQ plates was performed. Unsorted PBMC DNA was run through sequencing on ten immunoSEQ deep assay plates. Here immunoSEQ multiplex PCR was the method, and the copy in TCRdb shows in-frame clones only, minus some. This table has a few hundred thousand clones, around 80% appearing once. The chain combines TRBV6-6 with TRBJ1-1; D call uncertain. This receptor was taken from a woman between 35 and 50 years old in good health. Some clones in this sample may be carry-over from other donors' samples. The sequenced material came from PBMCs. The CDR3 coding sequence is TGTGCCAGCAGCCTTGCTGCTGAAGCTTTCTTT. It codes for CASSLAAEAFF.